This TCR beta chain was found in a study of identical twins. CDR3 length: 15 residues. Looked up from germline, CDR1 is SQVTM and CDR2 is ANQGSEA. Trimming cost V 6 bases and J 2 bases, with 18 bases left between them. This clonotype was detected many times. MiXCR was run by TCRdb on the 5' RACE reads, yielding one entry per CDR3 protein. The sample carries about 920,000 distinct CDR3 sequences, around an eighth recorded once. The same sample was also studied in work on yellow fever vaccine responses in identical twins.

Source material: PBMCs. The clonotype was recovered from a woman aged 18-29 years in good health. This chain links TRBV29-1 with TRBJ2-3, with unresolved D. The CDR3 sequence is CSVLVNPTHTDTQYF. In nucleotides, the CDR3 is TGCAGCGTCCTCGTTAATCCTACCCACACAGATACGCAGTATTTT.